This is a list of T cell receptor beta chains from one sample in a study of T-cell memory formation after mild COVID-19. TCRdb recomputed calls from the 5' RACE reads with MiXCR, one row per CDR3 protein. The sample records about 210,000 distinct CDR3 sequences, around 26% being singletons. The sample comprised PBMCs or a T cell subset sorted from them (not recorded which). The receptors come from an adult woman who had mild COVID-19 (a few samples of this study predate the infection). Cell type and time point are not known. The CDR3 runs from the conserved cysteine through the conserved F or W. The D gene is left open where the match is weak. The size field is filled for only some rows; it gives once, few, many or a size class.

d_call clone_size j_call v_call cdr3_aa cdr3_nt
NA many TRBJ1-2 TRBV6-5 CASSYTGTVYGYTF TGTGCCAGCAGTTACACCGGGACGGTCTATGGCTACACCTTC
NA NA TRBJ1-2 TRBV12-3/TRBV12-4 CASRNPGLGYTF TGTGCCAGCAGGAACCCAGGGTTGGGCTACACCTTC
NA few TRBJ2-5 TRBV12-3/TRBV12-4 CASSQQGPEYF TGTGCCAGCAGTCAGCAGGGACCGGAGTACTTC
NA NA TRBJ2-2 TRBV4-1 CASSQVGDVGELFF TGCGCCAGCAGCCAAGTAGGGGACGTCGGGGAGCTGTTTTTT
NA NA TRBJ2-5 TRBV29-1 CSVELADQETQYF TGCAGCGTTGAGTTAGCGGACCAAGAGACCCAGTACTTC
TRBD2 few TRBJ2-1 TRBV29-1 CSVAGLVGNEQFF TGCAGCGTTGCCGGACTAGTTGGCAATGAGCAGTTCTTC
NA NA TRBJ2-3 TRBV5-1 CASSLGGQRDTQYF TGCGCCAGCAGCTTGGGAGGACAGCGGGATACGCAGTATTTT
NA NA TRBJ1-5 TRBV29-1 CSVVSGSGNQPQHF TGCAGCGTTGTATCCGGTAGTGGCAATCAGCCCCAGCATTTT
NA NA TRBJ2-7 TRBV29-1 CSVRTAQEQYF TGCAGCGTTAGGACAGCCCAGGAGCAGTACTTC
NA NA TRBJ2-3 TRBV7-7 CATTLQDTQYF TGTGCTACCACTCTTCAAGATACGCAGTATTTT
NA NA TRBJ2-7 TRBV19 CASSIVWTDYEQYF TGTGCCAGTAGTATAGTATGGACAGACTACGAGCAGTACTTC
NA NA TRBJ1-5 TRBV20-1 CSARGQGLHQPQHF TGCAGTGCTAGAGGGCAGGGGCTCCATCAGCCCCAGCATTTT
NA few TRBJ2-1 TRBV2 CASRARISASEQFF TGTGCCAGCAGAGCTAGGATTAGTGCTAGTGAGCAGTTCTTC
NA few TRBJ1-1 TRBV5-1 CASSRGEQNTEAFF TGCGCCAGCAGCCGAGGGGAACAGAACACTGAAGCTTTCTTT
NA NA TRBJ2-2 TRBV7-8 CASRKTPGPSYTGELFF TGTGCCAGCAGAAAAACCCCGGGACCTTCGTACACCGGGGAGCTGTTTTTT
TRBD2 NA TRBJ2-1 TRBV6-2/TRBV6-3 CATTGTSFFSYNEQFF TGTGCCACGACCGGGACTAGCTTCTTCTCCTACAATGAGCAGTTCTTC
TRBD2 NA TRBJ2-1 TRBV12-3/TRBV12-4 CASSGGPLAGGPSEQFF TGTGCCAGCAGTGGGGGCCCATTAGCGGGGGGGCCTAGTGAGCAGTTCTTC
TRBD1 few TRBJ2-7 TRBV20-1 CSARGTATYEQYF TGCAGTGCTAGGGGGACAGCCACCTACGAGCAGTACTTC
NA few TRBJ2-3 TRBV5-1 CASSFNPWGAASTDTQYF TGCGCCAGCAGCTTCAATCCGTGGGGGGCCGCAAGCACAGATACGCAGTATTTT
TRBD2 NA TRBJ2-2 TRBV18 CASSPGLENTGELFF TGTGCCAGCTCACCGGGACTAGAGAACACCGGGGAGCTGTTTTTT
NA NA TRBJ2-2 TRBV5-6 CASTDWQTNTGELFF TGTGCCAGCACCGACTGGCAAACGAACACCGGGGAGCTGTTTTTT
NA NA TRBJ1-1 TRBV19 CASSIDAGRAFF TGTGCCAGTAGTATCGACGCAGGGAGGGCTTTCTTT
NA NA TRBJ2-5 TRBV5-4 CASSQNTGTQETQYF TGTGCCAGCAGCCAAAATACCGGGACCCAAGAGACCCAGTACTTC
TRBD1 NA TRBJ2-2 TRBV7-2 CASSLSRQGWLTGELFF TGTGCCAGCAGCCTTTCTCGACAGGGTTGGCTAACCGGGGAGCTGTTTTTT
NA NA TRBJ1-5 TRBV2 CASSGQGIYQPQHF TGTGCCAGCAGTGGTCAGGGGATTTATCAGCCCCAGCATTTT
TRBD1 once TRBJ2-1 TRBV5-1 CASIGTGVRNEQFF TGCGCCAGCATAGGGACAGGGGTACGGAATGAGCAGTTCTTC
TRBD2 NA TRBJ2-5 TRBV7-8 CASSLSGGIAETQYF TGTGCCAGCAGCTTGAGCGGGGGTATCGCAGAGACCCAGTACTTC
TRBD1 NA TRBJ2-7 TRBV6-6 CASSYSGTGGYEQYF TGTGCCAGCAGTTACTCGGGGACAGGGGGCTACGAGCAGTACTTC
NA once TRBJ1-5 TRBV20-1 CSARDMRGSNQPQHF TGCAGTGCTAGAGATATGAGGGGGAGCAATCAGCCCCAGCATTTT
NA NA TRBJ2-1 TRBV11-2 CASSLEDVGGPYNEQFF TGTGCCAGCAGCTTAGAGGACGTCGGGGGCCCATACAATGAGCAGTTCTTC
NA few TRBJ2-5 TRBV6-6 CASSWPSEPQYF TGTGCCAGCAGTTGGCCTAGCGAACCCCAGTACTTC
TRBD1 NA TRBJ2-5 TRBV3-1 CASKLRDSQETQYF TGTGCCAGCAAGCTCCGGGACAGTCAAGAGACCCAGTACTTC
NA NA TRBJ2-1 TRBV12-3/TRBV12-4 CASSFGQLNEQFF TGTGCCAGCAGTTTTGGACAGCTCAATGAGCAGTTCTTC
TRBD2 few TRBJ2-7 TRBV7-3 CASSLLLASGPPYEQYF TGTGCCAGCAGCTTACTTCTGGCTAGCGGACCTCCCTACGAGCAGTACTTC
NA NA TRBJ1-1 TRBV19 CASSTGVPMAEAFF TGTGCCAGTAGTACGGGGGTCCCGATGGCTGAAGCTTTCTTT
NA NA TRBJ2-2 TRBV12-3/TRBV12-4 CASSPILTGELFF TGTGCCAGCAGTCCCATCCTGACCGGGGAGCTGTTTTTT
TRBD2 NA TRBJ2-3 TRBV24-1 CATSDRWTSGRRADTQYF TGTGCCACCAGTGACCGATGGACTAGCGGCCGGCGGGCAGATACGCAGTATTTT
TRBD2 NA TRBJ2-5 TRBV7-2 CASSLTGLVGETQYF TGTGCCAGCAGCTTAACCGGACTAGTGGGCGAGACCCAGTACTTC
NA few TRBJ2-7 TRBV27 CASSARGEQYF TGTGCCAGCAGTGCTCGGGGGGAGCAGTACTTC
TRBD1 few TRBJ1-1 TRBV7-6 CASSLGPGGNTEAFF TGTGCCAGCAGCTTAGGGCCAGGGGGTAACACTGAAGCTTTCTTT
NA NA TRBJ2-2 TRBV12-3/TRBV12-4 CASSLAGSGELFF TGTGCCAGCAGTTTAGCAGGGAGCGGGGAGCTGTTTTTT
TRBD1 NA TRBJ1-2 TRBV24-1 CATSDPGTGHGYTF TGTGCCACCAGTGATCCTGGGACAGGGCATGGCTACACCTTC
NA NA TRBJ1-1 TRBV3-1 CASSPWGSEAFF TGTGCCAGCAGCCCTTGGGGCTCTGAAGCTTTCTTT
TRBD2 few TRBJ2-1 TRBV3-1 CASSPLAGGNEQFF TGTGCCAGCAGCCCGCTAGCGGGAGGCAATGAGCAGTTCTTC
TRBD1 NA TRBJ2-1 TRBV7-6 CASSFRTGVYNEQFF TGTGCCAGCAGCTTCCGGACAGGGGTTTACAATGAGCAGTTCTTC
NA few TRBJ2-5 TRBV10-3 CAISEPRETQYF TGTGCCATCAGTGAGCCAAGGGAGACCCAGTACTTC
TRBD1 few TRBJ2-7 TRBV5-5 CASSLSPGTAITYEQYF TGTGCCAGCAGCCTAAGCCCCGGGACAGCCATTACCTACGAGCAGTACTTC
TRBD1 few TRBJ1-6 TRBV5-6 CASSQQGRTNSPLHF TGTGCCAGCAGCCAACAGGGGCGGACGAATTCACCCCTCCACTTT
NA NA TRBJ2-1 TRBV12-3/TRBV12-4 CASSRPDWSSYNEQFF TGTGCCAGCAGTCGACCCGACTGGAGCTCCTACAATGAGCAGTTCTTC
NA NA TRBJ2-7 TRBV6-2/TRBV6-3 CASSYTSSYEQYF TGTGCCAGCAGTTACACTAGCTCCTACGAGCAGTACTTC